A selection of T cell receptor beta chains follows, all from one sample in a study of identical twins. A single record per CDR3 protein comes from TCRdb applying MiXCR to the 5' RACE reads. The repertoire has hundreds of thousands of distinct CDR3 sequences, around an eighth of them found once; the top ten carry 1.5% to 2%. These data also formed part of another study, on yellow fever vaccine responses in identical twins.

The specimen was PBMCs. The receptor source for this set is a woman in her late teens or twenties in good health. Both conserved end residues are part of each CDR3. Fields, in order: V gene, D gene, clone size, J gene, CDR3 length, CDR3 protein, CDR3 DNA. The D gene is left open where the match is weak. Where a row states a size, it is once, few, many or the class of an expanded clone; other rows omit it.

TRBV20-1,-,few,TRBJ1-1,11,CSAHPEVEGFF,TGCAGTGCTCACCCGGAGGTCGAGGGTTTCTTT
TRBV13,TRBD2,few,TRBJ2-3,16,CASSLASGTHADTQYF,TGTGCCAGCAGCTTAGCTAGCGGAACCCACGCAGATACGCAGTATTTT
TRBV6-1,TRBD2,-,TRBJ2-2,17,CASSTRTSGILVGELFF,TGTGCCAGCAGTACAAGGACTAGCGGGATCCTGGTAGGGGAGCTGTTTTTT
TRBV20-1,-,-,TRBJ2-1,16,CSARPPRMGSYNEQFF,TGCAGTGCTAGACCTCCCCGGATGGGGTCCTACAATGAGCAGTTCTTC
TRBV3-1,-,-,TRBJ2-3,15,CASSQAYIGTDTQYF,TGTGCCAGCAGCCAGGCATACATCGGCACAGATACGCAGTATTTT
TRBV9,TRBD2,-,TRBJ2-5,14,CASSVEWEGETQYF,TGTGCCAGCAGCGTAGAGTGGGAGGGCGAGACCCAGTACTTC
TRBV5-6,TRBD1,-,TRBJ2-7,16,CASSFFGQGARYEQYF,TGTGCCAGCAGCTTCTTTGGACAGGGGGCGCGATACGAGCAGTACTTC
TRBV5-6,-,few,TRBJ2-7,14,CASSTKGGGDEQYF,TGTGCCAGCAGCACGAAGGGGGGAGGGGACGAGCAGTACTTC
TRBV18,-,few,TRBJ2-7,15,CASSPRQGRAYEQYF,TGTGCCAGCTCACCACGGCAGGGTAGGGCCTACGAGCAGTACTTC
TRBV6-9,-,-,TRBJ2-7,17,CASSYFWDINQSYEQYF,TGTGCCAGCAGTTATTTTTGGGACATCAACCAGTCCTACGAGCAGTACTTC
TRBV5-1,TRBD2,-,TRBJ2-3,17,CASSPRERGTSTDTQYF,TGCGCCAGCAGCCCAAGGGAGCGGGGGACTAGCACAGATACGCAGTATTTT
TRBV29-1,-,few,TRBJ2-7,13,CSVELGGHNEQYF,TGCAGCGTTGAATTAGGAGGACATAACGAGCAGTACTTC
TRBV29-1,TRBD1,-,TRBJ1-5,15,CSAKTGTGWGQPQHF,TGCAGCGCCAAAACCGGGACAGGATGGGGGCAGCCCCAGCATTTT
TRBV6-1,-,-,TRBJ1-5,15,CASRRNRELSQPQHF,TGTGCCAGCAGGCGAAACAGGGAACTTTCTCAGCCCCAGCATTTT
TRBV7-9,TRBD2,few,TRBJ2-5,17,CASRFLYEAGEAETQYF,TGTGCCAGCAGATTCCTTTACGAAGCGGGAGAGGCAGAGACCCAGTACTTC
TRBV25-1,-,many,TRBJ1-6,14,CASSGGQYNSPLHF,TGTGCCAGCAGTGGAGGACAGTATAATTCACCCCTCCACTTT
TRBV9,-,-,TRBJ2-2,14,CASSGGQVSGELFF,TGTGCCAGCAGCGGGGGGCAGGTGTCCGGGGAGCTGTTTTTT
TRBV14,TRBD1,-,TRBJ2-2,16,CASSPDRGHISGELFF,TGTGCCAGCAGCCCGGACAGGGGGCATATTTCCGGGGAGCTGTTTTTT
TRBV20-1,-,-,TRBJ2-5,17,CSARGAGGGGIQETQYF,TGCAGTGCTAGGGGGGCTGGCGGCGGGGGAATCCAAGAGACCCAGTACTTC
TRBV10-3,-,few,TRBJ2-5,11,CAIREQETQYF,TGTGCCATCAGGGAGCAAGAGACCCAGTACTTC
TRBV3-1,TRBD2,-,TRBJ2-3,16,CASSQGGLAGGNTQYF,TGTGCCAGCAGCCAAGGGGGACTAGCGGGAGGGAATACGCAGTATTTT
TRBV5-1,-,many,TRBJ2-7,13,CASSEDRAYEQYF,TGCGCCAGCAGCGAGGACAGAGCCTACGAGCAGTACTTC
TRBV20-1,TRBD2,few,TRBJ2-1,13,CSARGLAIYEQFF,TGCAGTGCTAGAGGACTAGCTATCTATGAGCAGTTCTTC
TRBV5-1,TRBD1,few,TRBJ1-1,14,CASSFERTGAEAFF,TGCGCCAGCAGCTTTGAAAGGACAGGGGCTGAAGCTTTCTTT
TRBV12-3/TRBV12-4,-,many,TRBJ2-6,16,CASSLQGASGANVLTF,TGTGCCAGCAGCTTACAGGGAGCCTCTGGGGCCAACGTCCTGACTTTC
TRBV11-1,TRBD1,few,TRBJ1-6,15,CASSRGQGDGSPLHF,TGTGCCAGCAGCCGCGGACAGGGGGACGGATCACCCCTCCACTTT
TRBV12-3/TRBV12-4,-,many,TRBJ2-1,14,CASSPQSSYNEQFF,TGTGCCAGCAGCCCTCAATCCTCCTACAATGAGCAGTTCTTC
TRBV20-1,-,many,TRBJ2-1,17,CSARGRGDDTSYNEQFF,TGCAGTGCTAGAGGTAGGGGGGATGATACCTCCTACAATGAGCAGTTCTTC
TRBV20-1,-,few,TRBJ2-5,13,CSASGTPQETQYF,TGCAGTGCTTCCGGGACTCCTCAAGAGACCCAGTACTTC
TRBV12-3/TRBV12-4,-,many,TRBJ2-1,16,CASSDSSILARNEQFF,TGTGCCAGCAGTGACTCCTCGATACTAGCTCGCAATGAGCAGTTCTTC